This TCR beta chain was identified in a study of cytomegalovirus exposure and HLA in healthy donors. This CDR3 is built from 13 residues. Germline CDR1 SGHDN, CDR2 FVKESK. The ends were cut back, 7 bases at V and 6 bases at J, with 16 bases in the middle. It was with 60 Vbeta and 13 Jbeta primers that the PCR ran. Sequenced by immunoSEQ multiplex PCR; TCRdb stores in-frame clones only, minus some. The sample has some 150,000 clones; about four fifths are singletons. The donors comprised healthy bone marrow donors. The TCR sequence derives from a man in his late teens or twenties in good health and CMV-seropositive. The chain links TRBV14 to TRBJ2-7; the D gene is possibly TRBD2 (5 bases). The specimen sequenced was PBMCs. This CDR3 reads CASTGRIRGEQYF. The CDR3 region has the DNA TGTGCCAGCACCGGTCGGATACGGGGCGAGCAGTACTTC. The complete variable domain, with remaining parts taken from reference TRBV14 and TRBJ2-7, reads EAGVTQFPSHSVIEKGQTVTLRCDPISGHDNLYWYRRVMGKEIKFLLHFVKESKQDESGMPNNRFLAERTGGTYSTLKVQPAELEDSGVYFCASTGRIRGEQYFGPGTRLTVT.